These 17 T cell receptor beta chains share one sample of origin, sequenced in a study of PD-1 blockade in classical Hodgkin lymphoma. In every patient, relapse followed autologous stem cell transplantation, while exposure to brentuximab vedotin differed. Isolation of CD8+ T cells from thawed PBMCs used magnetic negative selection. Sequencing was performed with immunoSEQ multiplex PCR; in TCRdb, only in-frame clones are kept and a portion is missing. This repertoire shows fewer than 30,000 clones, around 90% found once; its top ten account for 6.7%. Sample: CD8+ T cells from blood, taken at baseline. These receptors all come from a human donor with classical Hodgkin lymphoma.

The chain links TRBV2 to TRBJ2-5, with D maybe TRBD1 (6 bases). The germline V gene has CDR1 SNHLY and CDR2 FYNNEI. This CDR3 comprises 19 residues. Trimming shortened V by 0 bases and J by 0 bases, and 20 bases separated the two germline ends. CDR3 DNA: TGTGCCAGCAGTGAAGCGGGGTTTCATGACAGGCCCCACCAAGAGACCCAGTACTTC. It codes for CASSEAGFHDRPHQETQYF. Filled out from reference TRBV2 and TRBJ2-5, the complete variable domain reads EPEVTQTPSHQVTQMGQEVILRCVPISNHLYFYWYRQILGQKVEFLVSFYNNEISEKSEIFDDQFSVERPDGSNFTLKIRSTKLEDSAMYFCASSEAGFHDRPHQETQYFGPGTRLLVL.

This clone was found a few times. The chain employs TRBV28 and TRBJ1-3; D is possibly TRBD1 (5 bases). Germline CDR1 reads MDHEN; CDR2 reads SYDVKM. The length of the CDR3 is 16 residues. V gave up 2 bases and J gave up 0 bases, with 11 bases separating them. The CDR3 DNA sequence: TGTGCCAGCAGTTTAAGGGGAGTGTACTCTGGAAACACCATATATTTT. It is translated as CASSLRGVYSGNTIYF.

The chain recombines TRBV29-1 with TRBJ1-2; 11 bases fit TRBD1. Germline loops: CDR1 SQVTM, CDR2 ANQGSEA. The CDR3 has 19 amino acids. V was pared by 0 bases and J by 1 base, with 13 bases of the junction left unmatched. The CDR3 DNA reads TGCAGCGTTGAAGATCGGGCCTGGGGACAGGGGGGTTTTAACTATGGCTACACCTTC. It is translated as CSVEDRAWGQGGFNYGYTF.

The V and J genes are TRBV5-4 and TRBJ2-1, with TRBD2 matching over 7 bases. The CDR3 consists of 14 residues. Germline values: CDR1 SGHNT, CDR2 YYREEE (reference sequence). With 4 bases clipped from V and 5 bases from J, the junction kept 6 bases outside the gene matches. The CDR3 DNA reads as TGTGCCAGCAGCGGGAGGGTTGGGGACAATGAGCAGTTCTTC. This codes for CASSGRVGDNEQFF.

The V and J genes are TRBV7-6 and TRBJ2-7; 14 bases match TRBD2. Germline values: CDR1 SGHVS, CDR2 FNYEAQ. Losses at the gene ends were 5 bases for V and 6 bases for J; bases not matched to a gene: 6. The CDR3 loop spans 15 amino acids. CDR3 in DNA: TGTGCCAGCAGCCCGACTAGCGGGAGGGCCGGCGAGCAGTACTTC. Protein product: CASSPTSGRAGEQYF.

The CDR3 loop reads CSAPTRGPYNEQFF. As DNA, the CDR3 is TGCAGCGCACCGACACGGGGACCATACAATGAGCAGTTCTTC. The rearrangement links TRBV29-1 to TRBJ2-1; TRBD1 or TRBD2 may be the D gene (5 bases each). This CDR3 has 14 amino acids. CDR1 and CDR2 (germline): SQVTM, ANQGSEA. V was pared by 7 bases and J by 4 bases, with 17 bases between.

Concerning this clone: A junction boundary mismatches the germline segment, possibly from a read error. The rearrangement links TRBV5-1 to TRBJ1-1; D gene uncertain. Germline assignment: CDR1 SGHRS and CDR2 YFSETQ. The CDR3 sequence is 13 residues long. The CDR3 is CASSSPSNTEAFF. The DNA of the CDR3 is TGTGCCAGCAGCTCTCCCTCGAACACTGAAGCTTTCTTT.

CDR3 nucleotides: TGTGCCAGCAGCCCAGGACAGGGATGGGACGAGCAGTACTTC. Translated: CASSPGQGWDEQYF. The chain has TRBV6-5 and TRBJ2-7; 8 bases agree with TRBD1. Germline CDR1 reads MNHEY; CDR2 reads SVGAGI. The CDR3 covers 14 residues. V shed 6 bases and J 5 bases; nucleotides not matched to a gene: 9.

The count of this clone is one. The chain employs TRBV5-6 and TRBJ2-7; TRBD2 might be the D (6 bases). V dropped 2 bases and J dropped 5 bases, with 11 bases sitting between them. Germline V gene lookup returns CDR1 SGHDT and CDR2 YYEEEE. The CDR3 has 13 amino acids. The CDR3 sequence is CASSFGSGNEQYF. Written as DNA, the CDR3 is TGTGCCAGCAGCTTCGGGAGCGGCAACGAGCAGTACTTC. Full variable domain (rest looked up from reference TRBV5-6 and TRBJ2-7): DAGVTQSPTHLIKTRGQQVTLRCSPKSGHDTVSWYQQALGQGPQFIFQYYEEEERQRGNFPDRFSGHQFPNYSSELNVNALLLGDSALYLCASSFGSGNEQYFGPGTRLTVT.

This chain connects TRBV5-6 to TRBJ2-7, with D possibly matching TRBD2 (6 bases). The CDR3 contains 13 residues. From germline, CDR1 is SGHDT and CDR2 YYEEEE. The V end was cut by 7 bases, the J end by 0 bases, with 11 bases between. This CDR3 is CASGPGSSYEQYF. CDR3 coding DNA: TGTGCCAGCGGCCCCGGGAGCTCCTACGAGCAGTACTTC.

CDR3 DNA: TGTGCCAGCCAACCCGGACAGTTCTATGGCTACACCTTC. It encodes CASQPGQFYGYTF. The chain joins TRBV25-1 to TRBJ1-2; weak D call: TRBD1 (6 bases). Germline loops: CDR1 MGHDK, CDR2 SYGVNS. Trimming took 8 bases from V and 4 from J, leaving 14 bases between them. The CDR3 consists of 13 residues.

The rearrangement joins TRBV29-1 to TRBJ2-2; D is ambiguous. Germline CDR1 SQVTM, CDR2 ANQGSEA. The CDR3 is made up of 14 amino acids. Trimming removed 2 bases from V and 3 bases from J, with 10 bases in between. This CDR3 reads CSVEPRTYTGELFF. Here the CDR3 DNA reads TGCAGCGTTGAACCCCGGACCTACACCGGGGAGCTGTTTTTT.

V and J are TRBV29-1 and TRBJ2-1; TRBD2 matches at 12 bases. Germline V gene lookup returns CDR1 SQVTM and CDR2 ANQGSEA. CDR3 length: 16 amino acids. J lost 1 base, V lost 7 bases, and 8 bases had no gene match. The CDR3 DNA follows: TGCAGCGGCGTAGGACTAGCGGGAACTTCCTACAATGAGCAGTTCTTC. As protein: CSGVGLAGTSYNEQFF.

This clone was seen once. The V call is TRBV18, the J call TRBJ2-7; D perhaps matches TRBD2 (6 bases). The length of the CDR3 is 14 residues. Between the trimmed V and J ends, which lost 0 bases and 3 bases, there was a span of 9 bases. CDR1 and CDR2 from the germline V gene are KGHSH and LQKENI. The DNA of the CDR3 is TGTGCCAGCTCACCACCCTCGGGAGTCTACGAGCAGTACTTC. Residues: CASSPPSGVYEQYF.

The V call is TRBV15, the J call TRBJ2-1; D gene unclear. The CDR3 consists of 14 residues. Germline V gene data show CDR1 as LNHNV and CDR2 as YYDKDF (reference sequence). V was trimmed by 4 bases and J by 8 bases, leaving 15 bases between them. The CDR3 DNA is TGTGCCACCAGCACCTCCTCTTTTAGGGATGAGCAGTTCTTC. Translated, it gives CATSTSSFRDEQFF. The whole variable domain, filled in from reference TRBV15 and TRBJ2-1, reads DAMVIQNPRYQVTQFGKPVTLSCSQTLNHNVMYWYQQKSSQAPKLLFHYYDKDFNNEADTPDNFQSRRPNTSFCFLDIRSPGLGDTAMYLCATSTSSFRDEQFFGPGTRLTVL.

This clone has only a few counts. The chain carries TRBV27 and TRBJ1-1; a weak D match, TRBD1 (6 bases). Trimming shortened V by 2 bases and J by 1 base, and 11 bases separated the two germline ends. Germline V gene sequence: CDR1 MNHEY, CDR2 SMNVEV (reference sequence). This CDR3 has 15 amino acids. This CDR3 is CASSLARGGNTEAFF. As DNA, the CDR3 is TGTGCCAGCAGTTTAGCTCGAGGGGGGAACACTGAAGCTTTCTTT.

This sequence joins TRBV25-1 and TRBJ2-2, with D possibly matching TRBD1 (5 bases). Germline CDR1 MGHDK, CDR2 SYGVNS. The CDR3 is made up of 14 amino acids. Trimming cost V 4 bases and J 4 bases, with 10 bases left between them. The CDR3: CASSGQGFTGELFF. CDR3 coding DNA: TGTGCCAGCAGTGGCCAGGGTTTCACCGGGGAGCTGTTTTTT.